This entry concerns a single TCR beta chain. Its specificity is unknown. These data originate in a study of T-cell reconstitution after alpha-beta-depleted transplantation in children. Broader study findings: Surviving recipient T cells and thymic progenitors accounted for the high day-60 TCRbeta diversity observed in some patients. Expanded graft clones numbering several hundred reportedly gave rise to alpha-beta T cells about two months after transplant. A year had passed since transplant, and T-cell counts and diversity by then came mostly from newly produced T cells.

Unique molecular identifiers were used to barcode this TCRbeta library. A single record per CDR3 protein comes from TCRdb applying MiXCR to the PCR reads. The table shows around 600,000 distinct CDR3 sequences, with 23% occurring only once. The starting material was PBMCs, mostly from graft donor cells, obtained 360 days after TCRalphabeta/CD19-depleted stem cell transplant. The sequence was obtained from a boy under two years old who had a stem cell transplant for acute myeloid leukemia, so the T cells may come from the graft donor.

In DNA form, the CDR3 reads TGTGCCAGCATAAGGACGGGGGAGGGCGAGCAGTACTTC. This codes for CASIRTGEGEQYF. J is TRBJ2-7 and V is TRBV4-2, with 7 bases matching TRBD2. Germline V gives CDR1 LGHNA, CDR2 YNFKEQ. The CDR3 consists of 13 residues. The V segment lost 7 bases and the J segment 6 bases; nucleotides outside the gene matches: 9.